This note documents a single T cell receptor beta chain sequence. This sample was included in a study of patients and donors after allogeneic stem cell transplantation. TCRdb ran MiXCR on the RT-PCR reads and lists one entry per CDR3 protein. Here the sample spans roughly 960,000 distinct CDR3 sequences, roughly 18% being singletons. Material: blood, either unsorted or a sorted T cell fraction (not recorded which). The source of this sequence is a human donor who was either an allogeneic HSCT recipient or a stem cell or donor lymphocyte infusion donor (not recorded which). It is not recorded whose cells these are; they may come from a transplant donor.

CDR3 residues: CSVVGTSATPQYF. For the CDR3, the DNA is TGCAGCGTTGTGGGGACTAGCGCGACGCCGCAGTACTTC. The chain combines TRBV29-1 with TRBJ2-7; 10 bases agree with TRBD2. Looked up from germline, CDR1 is SQVTM and CDR2 is ANQGSEA. This CDR3 spans 13 amino acids. Germline trimming cut 4 bases from V and 9 bases from J; bases unmatched to any gene: 9.